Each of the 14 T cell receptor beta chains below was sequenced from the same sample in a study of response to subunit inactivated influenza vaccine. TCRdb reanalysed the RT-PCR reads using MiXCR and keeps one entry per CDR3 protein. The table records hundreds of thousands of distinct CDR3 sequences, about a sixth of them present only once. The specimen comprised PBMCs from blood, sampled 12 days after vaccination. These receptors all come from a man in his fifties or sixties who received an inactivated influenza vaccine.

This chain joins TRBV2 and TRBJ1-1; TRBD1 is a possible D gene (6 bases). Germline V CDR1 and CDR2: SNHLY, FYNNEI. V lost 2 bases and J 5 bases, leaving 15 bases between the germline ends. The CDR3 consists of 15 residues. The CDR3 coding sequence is TGTGCCAGCAGTGAAAAGGGGGGAGTACGAACTGAAGCTTTCTTT. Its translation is CASSEKGGVRTEAFF.

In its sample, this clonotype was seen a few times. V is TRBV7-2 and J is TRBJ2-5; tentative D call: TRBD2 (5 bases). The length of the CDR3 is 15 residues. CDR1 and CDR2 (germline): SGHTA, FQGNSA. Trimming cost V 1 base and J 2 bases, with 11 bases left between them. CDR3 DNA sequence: TGTGCCAGCAGCTTAGTAGCGCAGTTTCAAGAGACCCAGTACTTC. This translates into CASSLVAQFQETQYF.

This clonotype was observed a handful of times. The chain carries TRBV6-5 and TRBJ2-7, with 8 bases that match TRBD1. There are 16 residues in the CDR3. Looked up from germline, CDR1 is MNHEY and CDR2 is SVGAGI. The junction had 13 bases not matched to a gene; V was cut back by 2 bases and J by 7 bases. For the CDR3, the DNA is TGTGCCAGCAGTTACCCGGGCGGTCAGGGGGCGAGAGAGCAGTACTTC. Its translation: CASSYPGGQGAREQYF.

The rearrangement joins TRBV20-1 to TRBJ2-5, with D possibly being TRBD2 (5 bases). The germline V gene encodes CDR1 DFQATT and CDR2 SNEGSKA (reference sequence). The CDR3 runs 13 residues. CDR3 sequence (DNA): TGCACTATACCTAGGTCGGGCGGGGAGACCCAGTACTTC. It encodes CTIPRSGGETQYF.

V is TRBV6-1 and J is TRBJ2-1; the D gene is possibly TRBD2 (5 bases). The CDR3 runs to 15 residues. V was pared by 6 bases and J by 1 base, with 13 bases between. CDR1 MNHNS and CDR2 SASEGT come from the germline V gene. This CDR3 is CASRPAAASYNEQFF. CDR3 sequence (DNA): TGTGCCAGCAGACCAGCGGCCGCTTCCTACAATGAGCAGTTCTTC.

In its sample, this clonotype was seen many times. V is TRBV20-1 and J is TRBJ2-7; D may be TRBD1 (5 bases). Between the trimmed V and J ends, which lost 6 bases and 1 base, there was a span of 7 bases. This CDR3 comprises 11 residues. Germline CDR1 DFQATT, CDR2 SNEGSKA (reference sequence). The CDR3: CSAGESYEQYF. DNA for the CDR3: TGCAGTGCAGGGGAATCCTACGAGCAGTACTTC.

The CDR3 bases are TGTGCCAGCAGCCCCGAGGGCGGTTCAACTAATGAAAAACTGTTTTTT. Protein: CASSPEGGSTNEKLFF. The chain employs TRBV7-9 and TRBJ1-4, with D unresolved. Germline V lookup: CDR1 SEHNR, CDR2 FQNEAQ (reference sequence). The CDR3 has 16 residues. Trimming left V 5 bases short and J 0 bases short, with 13 bases between.

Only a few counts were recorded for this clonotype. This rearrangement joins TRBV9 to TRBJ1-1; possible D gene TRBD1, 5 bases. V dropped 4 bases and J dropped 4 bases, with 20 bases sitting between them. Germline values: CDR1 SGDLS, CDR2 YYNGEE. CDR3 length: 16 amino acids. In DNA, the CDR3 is TGTGCCAGCAGCCCCGGGGGTCGGGGCCCAGGCACTGAAGCTTTCTTT. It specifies CASSPGGRGPGTEAFF.

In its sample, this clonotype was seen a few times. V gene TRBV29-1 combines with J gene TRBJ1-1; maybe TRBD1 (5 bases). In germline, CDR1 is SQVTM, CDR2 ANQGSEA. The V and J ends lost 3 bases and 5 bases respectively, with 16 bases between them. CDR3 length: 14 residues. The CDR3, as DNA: TGCAGCGTTGAGTTCGGGGGTGGCGCGACTGAAGCTTTCTTT. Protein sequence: CSVEFGGGATEAFF.

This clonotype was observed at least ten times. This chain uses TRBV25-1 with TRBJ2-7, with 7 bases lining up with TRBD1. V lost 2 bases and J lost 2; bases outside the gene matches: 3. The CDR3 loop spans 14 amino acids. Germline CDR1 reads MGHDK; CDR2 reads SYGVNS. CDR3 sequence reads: CASSETGDTYEQYF. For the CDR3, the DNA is TGTGCCAGCAGTGAAACAGGGGATACCTACGAGCAGTACTTC.

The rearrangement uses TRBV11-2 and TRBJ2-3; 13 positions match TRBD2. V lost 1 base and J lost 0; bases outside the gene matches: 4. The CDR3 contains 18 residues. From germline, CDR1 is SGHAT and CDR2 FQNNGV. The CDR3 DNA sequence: TGTGCCAGCAGCTTAGTTGGGACTAGCGGGACCAGCACAGATACGCAGTATTTT. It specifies CASSLVGTSGTSTDTQYF.

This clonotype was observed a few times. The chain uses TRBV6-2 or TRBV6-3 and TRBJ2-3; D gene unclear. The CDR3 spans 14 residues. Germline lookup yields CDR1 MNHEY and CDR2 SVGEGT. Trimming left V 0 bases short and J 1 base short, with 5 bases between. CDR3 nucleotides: TGTGCCAGCAGTTACTCTCCAGGCACAGATACGCAGTATTTT. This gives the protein CASSYSPGTDTQYF.

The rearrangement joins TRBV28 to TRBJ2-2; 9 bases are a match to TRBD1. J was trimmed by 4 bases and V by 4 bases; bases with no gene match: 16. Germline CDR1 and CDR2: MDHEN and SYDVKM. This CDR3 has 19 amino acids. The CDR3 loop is CASSSSYLDRGRFTGELFF. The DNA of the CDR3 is TGTGCCAGCAGTTCCTCCTACCTGGACAGGGGTCGATTCACCGGGGAGCTGTTTTTT. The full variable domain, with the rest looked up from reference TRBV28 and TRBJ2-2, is DVKVTQSSRYLVKRTGEKVFLECVQDMDHENMFWYRQDPGLGLRLIYFSYDVKMKEKGDIPEGYSVSREKKERFSLILESASTNQTSMYLCASSSSYLDRGRFTGELFFGEGSRLTVL.

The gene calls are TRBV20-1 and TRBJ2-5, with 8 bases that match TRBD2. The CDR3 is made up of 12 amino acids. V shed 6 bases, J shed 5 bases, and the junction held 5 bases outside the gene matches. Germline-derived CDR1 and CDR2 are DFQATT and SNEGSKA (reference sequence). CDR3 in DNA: TGCAGTGCCCCCGGGAGGGGGGAGACCCAGTACTTC. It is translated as CSAPGRGETQYF.